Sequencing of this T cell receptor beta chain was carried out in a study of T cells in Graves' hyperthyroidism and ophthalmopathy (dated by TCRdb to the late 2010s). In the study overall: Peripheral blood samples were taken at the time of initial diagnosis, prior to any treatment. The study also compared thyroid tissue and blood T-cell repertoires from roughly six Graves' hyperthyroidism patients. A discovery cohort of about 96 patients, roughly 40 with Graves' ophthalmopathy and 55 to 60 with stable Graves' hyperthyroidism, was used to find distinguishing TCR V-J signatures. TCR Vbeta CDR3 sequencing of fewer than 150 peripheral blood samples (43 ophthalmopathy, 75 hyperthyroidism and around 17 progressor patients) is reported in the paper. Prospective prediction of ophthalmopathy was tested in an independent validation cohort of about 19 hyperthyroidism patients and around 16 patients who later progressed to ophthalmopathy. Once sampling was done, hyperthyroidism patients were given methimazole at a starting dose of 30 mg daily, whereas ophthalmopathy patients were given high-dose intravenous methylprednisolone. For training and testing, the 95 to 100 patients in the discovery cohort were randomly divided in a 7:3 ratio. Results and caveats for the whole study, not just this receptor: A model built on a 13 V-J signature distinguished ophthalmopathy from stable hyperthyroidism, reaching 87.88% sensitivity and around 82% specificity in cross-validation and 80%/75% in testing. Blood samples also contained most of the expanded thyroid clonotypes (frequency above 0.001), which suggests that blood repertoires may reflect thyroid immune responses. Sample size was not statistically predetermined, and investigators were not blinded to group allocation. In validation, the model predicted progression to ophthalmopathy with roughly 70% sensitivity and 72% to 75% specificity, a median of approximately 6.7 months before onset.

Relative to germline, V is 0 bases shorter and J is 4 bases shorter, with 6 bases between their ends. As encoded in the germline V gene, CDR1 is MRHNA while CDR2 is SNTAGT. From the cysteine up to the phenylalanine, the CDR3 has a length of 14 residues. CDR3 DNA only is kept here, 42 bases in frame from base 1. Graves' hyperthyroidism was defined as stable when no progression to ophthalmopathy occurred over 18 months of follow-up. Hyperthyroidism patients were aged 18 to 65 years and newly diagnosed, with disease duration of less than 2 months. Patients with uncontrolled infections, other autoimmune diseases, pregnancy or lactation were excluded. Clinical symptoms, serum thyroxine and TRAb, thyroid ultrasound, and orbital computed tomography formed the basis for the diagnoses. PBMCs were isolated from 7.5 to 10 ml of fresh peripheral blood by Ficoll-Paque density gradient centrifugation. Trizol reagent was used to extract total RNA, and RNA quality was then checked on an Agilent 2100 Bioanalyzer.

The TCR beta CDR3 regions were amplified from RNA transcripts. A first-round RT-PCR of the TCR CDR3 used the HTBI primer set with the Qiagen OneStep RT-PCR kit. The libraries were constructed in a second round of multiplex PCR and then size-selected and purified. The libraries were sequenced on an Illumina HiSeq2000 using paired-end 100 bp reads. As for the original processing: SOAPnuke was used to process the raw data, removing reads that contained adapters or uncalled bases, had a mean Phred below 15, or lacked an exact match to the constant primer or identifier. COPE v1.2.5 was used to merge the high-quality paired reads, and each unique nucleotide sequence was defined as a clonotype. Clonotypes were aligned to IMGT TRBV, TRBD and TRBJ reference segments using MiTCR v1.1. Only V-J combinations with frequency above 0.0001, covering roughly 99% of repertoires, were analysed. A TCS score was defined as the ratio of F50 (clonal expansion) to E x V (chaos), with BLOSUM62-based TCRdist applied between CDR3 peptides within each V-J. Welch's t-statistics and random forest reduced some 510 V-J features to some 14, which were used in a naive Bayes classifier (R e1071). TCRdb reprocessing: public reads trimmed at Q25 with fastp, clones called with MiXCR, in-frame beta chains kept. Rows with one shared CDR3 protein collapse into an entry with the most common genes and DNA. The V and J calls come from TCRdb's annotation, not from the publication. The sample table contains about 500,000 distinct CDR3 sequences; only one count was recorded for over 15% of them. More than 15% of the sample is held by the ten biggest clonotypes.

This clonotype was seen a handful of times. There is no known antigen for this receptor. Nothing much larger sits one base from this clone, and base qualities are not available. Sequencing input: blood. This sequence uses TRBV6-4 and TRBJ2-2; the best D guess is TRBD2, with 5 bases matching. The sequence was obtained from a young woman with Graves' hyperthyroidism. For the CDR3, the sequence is CASSDSRATGELFF. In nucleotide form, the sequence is TGTGCCAGCAGTGACTCGAGGGCCACCGGGGAGCTGTTTTTT.